These 25 T cell receptor beta chains came from one sample sequenced in a study of shared clonotypes between healthy human individuals. Clones were sequenced by immunoSEQ multiplex PCR, and TCRdb holds only the in-frame ones, with some missing. The profile shows roughly 1 million clones, around 74% of them singletons. Sequencing was done on a sample of memory CD4+ T cells sorted from blood. Subset noted: CD45RA-negative fraction. These receptors originate from a man aged 18 to 30 in good health.

The DNA for the CDR3 is TGTGCCAGCAGCCCCACGGGGGCGGCCACTGAAGCTTTCTTT. Amino acid sequence: CASSPTGAATEAFF. The chain employs TRBV11-2 and TRBJ1-1; D may be TRBD1 (6 bases). The CDR3 covers 14 residues. Germline V gene lookup returns CDR1 SGHAT and CDR2 FQNNGV. V was shortened by 5 bases and J by 4 bases, with 14 bases between the two germline ends.

This clone was counted only a few times. The CDR3 reads CAWRLAPQETQYF. CDR3 DNA sequence: TGTGCCTGGCGACTAGCGCCCCAAGAGACCCAGTACTTC. The chain employs TRBV30 and TRBJ2-5, with 8 bases that match TRBD2. The CDR3 loop spans 13 amino acids. The V gene's germline CDR1 is GTSNPN and CDR2 SVGIG (reference sequence). The J segment lost 1 base and the V segment lost 5 bases, leaving 3 bases of the junction unmatched.

The rearrangement links TRBV7-9 to TRBJ1-2, with D unresolved. Germline V gene sequence: CDR1 SEHNR, CDR2 FQNEAQ (reference sequence). Trimming removed 3 bases at V and 7 bases at J, with 15 bases between. The CDR3 is made up of 14 amino acids. The CDR3 region is CASSFERLVGGYTF. The CDR3, as DNA: TGTGCCAGCAGCTTCGAGCGTTTAGTGGGTGGCTACACCTTC.

The V call is TRBV7-8, the J call TRBJ2-6, with D perhaps matching TRBD1 or TRBD2 (5 bases each). The CDR3 has 17 residues. The germline CDR1 and CDR2 sequences are SGHVS and FQNEAQ. V gave up 5 bases and J gave up 6 bases, with 20 bases separating them. DNA for the CDR3: TGTGCCAGCAGCCTACCCGATGGGGGTAATAAGGCCAACGTCCTGACTTTC. This sequence encodes CASSLPDGGNKANVLTF.

The chain links TRBV6-1 to TRBJ1-6; 7 positions match TRBD1. CDR1 and CDR2 (germline): MNHNS, SASEGT. The CDR3 has 15 amino acids. With V trimmed by 2 bases and J by 7 bases, 5 bases remained unmatched. CDR3 bases: TGTGCCAGCAGTGAAAGTCGAGGGGGCAATTCACCCCTCCACTTT. This codes for CASSESRGGNSPLHF.

The CDR3 region has the DNA TGTGCCAGCAGTTTCTATAGCGGGGGGGCCAGAGAGCAGTTCTTC. Protein: CASSFYSGGAREQFF. V usage is TRBV28 and J usage is TRBJ2-1; TRBD2 matches 11 bases. The V segment lost 3 bases and the J segment 10 bases; nucleotides outside the gene matches: 8. Germline V lookup: CDR1 MDHEN, CDR2 SYDVKM. The length of the CDR3 is 15 residues.

J is TRBJ2-1 and V is TRBV5-1; D unresolved. This CDR3 is built from 13 residues. Germline V lookup: CDR1 SGHRS, CDR2 YFSETQ. The V gene lost 2 bases and the J gene lost 6 bases, with 9 bases spanning the gap. This chain's CDR3 is CASSFSSTNEQFF. The CDR3, as DNA: TGCGCCAGCAGCTTTTCGAGCACCAATGAGCAGTTCTTC.

The chain has TRBV18 and TRBJ1-5; 10 positions match TRBD1. V dropped 3 bases and J dropped 0; count of bases not matched to a gene: 17. The CDR3 is 21 residues long. Germline values: CDR1 KGHSH, CDR2 LQKENI. The CDR3 loop reads CASSPVPWTGGERPSNQPQHF. The CDR3 DNA follows: TGTGCCAGCTCACCCGTTCCTTGGACAGGGGGAGAGAGACCTAGCAATCAGCCCCAGCATTTT.

The rearrangement uses TRBV7-2 and TRBJ2-3; 7 nucleotides match TRBD1. V was clipped by 4 bases and J by 5 bases; unmatched bases: 9. CDR1 SGHTA and CDR2 FQGNSA come from the germline V gene. CDR3 length: 15 residues. CDR3 residues: CASSWNRGHKDTQYF. The DNA of the CDR3 is TGTGCCAGCAGCTGGAACAGGGGTCATAAAGATACGCAGTATTTT.

The chain carries TRBV5-4 and TRBJ2-7; 8 positions agree with TRBD1. The J segment lost 4 bases and the V segment lost 2 bases, leaving 11 bases of the junction unmatched. This CDR3 region has 16 residues. Looked up from germline, CDR1 is SGHNT and CDR2 is YYREEE (reference sequence). The CDR3 protein is CASSFAGQGFSYEQYF. Here the CDR3 DNA reads TGTGCCAGCAGCTTTGCTGGACAGGGATTCTCGTACGAGCAGTACTTC.

V usage is TRBV5-4 and J usage is TRBJ2-2, with 7 bases aligning to TRBD2. V shed 0 bases and J 5 bases; nucleotides not matched to a gene: 7. The CDR3 totals 16 residues. CDR1 and CDR2 from the germline V gene are SGHNT and YYREEE (reference sequence). As DNA, the CDR3 is TGTGCCAGCAGCTTGGGGTCGGGAGGTGTTACCGGGGAGCTGTTTTTT. It encodes CASSLGSGGVTGELFF.

The chain links TRBV2 to TRBJ1-3; the match to TRBD1 covers 8 bases. The CDR3 spans 16 residues. The germline V gene encodes CDR1 SNHLY and CDR2 FYNNEI. The ends lost 6 bases at V and 0 bases at J; junction bases unmatched: 7. In DNA form, the CDR3 reads TGTGCCAGCAGCAGAATTGGGACAGGCTCTGGAAACACCATATATTTT. Protein product: CASSRIGTGSGNTIYF.

On this clone itself: The same CDR3 also results from other DNA sequences found in this sample. This sequence joins TRBV30 and TRBJ2-6; D is unresolved. Germline lookup yields CDR1 GTSNPN and CDR2 SVGIG (reference sequence). CDR3 length: 12 amino acids. With 3 bases removed from V and 1 base from J, the gap between germline ends came to 1 base. CDR3 nucleotides: TGTGCCTGGAGATCTGGGGCCAACGTCCTGACTTTC. Protein: CAWRSGANVLTF.

J is TRBJ1-3 and V is TRBV7-9; 8 bases line up with TRBD1. The CDR3 sequence is 16 residues long. Germline V CDR1 and CDR2: SEHNR, FQNEAQ (reference sequence). V lost 5 bases, J lost 0 bases, and 6 bases stayed unmatched. DNA of the CDR3: TGTGCCAGCAGCACCAGGACAGGGAGCTCTGGAAACACCATATATTTT. This translates into CASSTRTGSSGNTIYF.

The V call is TRBV7-2, the J call TRBJ2-3; TRBD2 is a possible D gene (6 bases). Looked up from germline, CDR1 is SGHTA and CDR2 is FQGNSA. The CDR3 is made up of 12 amino acids. V lost 5 bases and J lost 6, with 9 bases in between. DNA of the CDR3: TGTGCCAGCAGCCCCCGGGGGGATACGCAGTATTTT. It translates to CASSPRGDTQYF.

The chain carries TRBV10-2 and TRBJ2-7; maybe TRBD2 (6 bases). Germline CDR1 and CDR2: WSHSY and SAAADI. V lost 3 bases, J lost 4 bases, and 10 bases lay in between. The CDR3 contains 13 residues. The CDR3 is CASSDTSIYEQYF. The CDR3 DNA follows: TGCGCCAGCAGTGATACTAGCATATACGAGCAGTACTTC.

This clone appeared a few times. CDR3 loop: CASSPAGGPYEQYF. CDR3 in DNA: TGTGCCAGCTCACCGGCGGGAGGGCCTTACGAGCAGTACTTC. The chain is built from TRBV18 and TRBJ2-7; 9 bases are shared with TRBD2. Germline assignment: CDR1 KGHSH and CDR2 LQKENI. J gave up 4 bases and V 3 bases, and 4 bases lay outside the gene matches. This CDR3 has 14 residues.

The V call is TRBV5-1, the J call TRBJ2-2; 9 nucleotides match TRBD1. Germline trimming cut 0 bases from V and 6 bases from J; bases unmatched to any gene: 6. Germline assignment: CDR1 SGHRS and CDR2 YFSETQ. The CDR3 loop spans 16 amino acids. In nucleotides, the CDR3 is TGCGCCAGCAGCTTGGAAGGACAGGGGATCGCCGGGGAGCTGTTTTTT. Its translation is CASSLEGQGIAGELFF.

CDR3 DNA sequence: TGTGCCAGCAGTTTAAAGCGGATCTCCTACGAGCAGTACTTC. This gives the protein CASSLKRISYEQYF. J is TRBJ2-7 and V is TRBV27, with D perhaps TRBD2 (5 bases). V dropped 2 bases and J dropped 0 bases, with 8 bases sitting between them. The CDR3 totals 14 residues. The germline V gene encodes CDR1 MNHEY and CDR2 SMNVEV (reference sequence).

The chain carries TRBV2 and TRBJ2-1; no clear D. The germline CDR1 and CDR2 sequences are SNHLY and FYNNEI. This CDR3 is built from 14 residues. The ends were cut back, 2 bases at V and 6 bases at J, with 11 bases in the middle. CDR3 region: CASSELPVANEQFF. The CDR3 coding sequence is TGTGCCAGCAGTGAATTACCCGTGGCCAATGAGCAGTTCTTC.

This clone has just one count. This chain links TRBV10-2 with TRBJ2-7; 13 bases agree with TRBD2. The CDR3 has 13 amino acids. Germline V lookup: CDR1 WSHSY, CDR2 SAAADI. Trimming took 8 bases from V and 2 from J; bases not matched to a gene: 0. The CDR3 loop reads CASGLAGAYEQYF. CDR3 DNA: TGCGCCAGCGGACTAGCGGGGGCCTACGAGCAGTACTTC.

The chain has TRBV27 and TRBJ1-1; possibly TRBD1 for D (5 bases). The germline V and J ends were trimmed by 2 bases and 4 bases, with 11 bases remaining between them. The CDR3 is made up of 14 amino acids. Germline CDR1 reads MNHEY; CDR2 reads SMNVEV (reference sequence). In nucleotides, the CDR3 is TGTGCCAGCAGTTTAGCGGGGCGCGTCACTGAAGCTTTCTTT. This encodes CASSLAGRVTEAFF.

The chain is built from TRBV27 and TRBJ2-1, with TRBD2 matching 10 bases. V shed 5 bases, J shed 0 bases, and the junction held 7 bases outside the gene matches. The CDR3 is 17 residues long. Germline V gene sequence: CDR1 MNHEY, CDR2 SMNVEV (reference sequence). The CDR3 sequence: CASSRGLASSSYNEQFF. CDR3 DNA: TGTGCCAGCAGTCGGGGACTAGCGTCAAGCTCCTACAATGAGCAGTTCTTC.

The count of this clone is one. This sequence joins TRBV4-1 and TRBJ2-1; the D gene is possibly TRBD1 (5 bases). The V end was cut by 3 bases, the J end by 4 bases, with 19 bases between. Germline values: CDR1 MGHRA, CDR2 YSYEKL. The CDR3 sequence is 17 residues long. DNA for the CDR3: TGCGCCAGCAGCCAGAAAGACAGAGCCATAATTTACAATGAGCAGTTCTTC. This translates into CASSQKDRAIIYNEQFF.

The gene calls are TRBV10-3 and TRBJ2-5; 9 nucleotides agree with TRBD1. The CDR3 sequence is 14 residues long. V lost 2 bases and J lost 2; bases outside the gene matches: 0. Looked up from germline, CDR1 is ENHRY and CDR2 is SYGVKD. CDR3 coding DNA: TGTGCCATCAGTGAGGGGACAGGGCAAGAGACCCAGTACTTC. This sequence encodes CAISEGTGQETQYF.